The text below deals with one T cell receptor beta chain. Its binding antigen is unknown. Per-base quality was not reported, and no clone a single base away is much larger than it. Each collaborating institution followed its own protocols to collect whole blood in K2EDTA tubes. For TCRbeta analysis, collaborators shipped samples as frozen whole blood, isolated PBMCs, or DNA extracted from either of those sample types. The sample is drawn from a study of blood T cell repertoires in COVID-19 (dated by TCRdb to 2020 to 2022). Background on the whole study: The collaborator samples originated in the United States, Italy and Spain and spanned the acute and convalescent phases of COVID-19. The material from the prospective study consisted of cDNA or gDNA derived from T cells, B-cell-depleted T cells, or PBMCs. The repertoires were released in a freely available public database meant as a resource for research on the immune response to SARS-CoV-2. Where available, HLA class I and class II types were taken from metadata supplied by the sample provider and were not determined by assay-based typing. Samples were obtained from the ongoing ImmuneRACE study (first 160 participants) and from 1,200 or so subjects provided by 6 global collaborators. Deeply sampled blood TCRbeta repertoires from subjects exposed to, actively infected with, or recovered from COVID-19 were included in the dataset. Sample metadata almost always included a de-identified subject ID, COVID-19 status, age in years and sex.

The full study reports these points: The amount of clinical and demographic metadata varied by source and participant and was provided uncurated.

Measured from the cysteine to the phenylalanine, the CDR3 is 14 residues long. Only CDR3 DNA is held: 42 bases, read in frame from base 1. V lost 10 bases and J lost 7 bases, and the count of bases not matched to a germline gene is 7. Sequences MNHEY (CDR1) and SVGAGI (CDR2) are obtained from the germline V gene. The immunoSEQ Assay, a bias-controlled multiplex PCR, was used to amplify TCRbeta CDR3 regions from genomic DNA. On the authors' methods: The number of nucleated cells in each sample was estimated from the amplification of reference gene primers within the assay. Sequence reads were collapsed and filtered to measure the absolute abundance of every unique TCRbeta CDR3 rearrangement. For each sample, productive Simpson clonality was calculated as the square root of Simpson's diversity index over productive rearrangements. This immuneACCESS table, as held by TCRdb, lists in-frame sequences with V and J called but not all clones. Of the missing ones, under half trace to an unresolved V gene in checked studies; the others have no known cause. V and J calls plus clone size are reproduced from that table; the DNA served to infer D and trimming. The sample table lists about 95,000 clones, 87% of them with a count of one. The ten biggest clones cover about 18% of the sample.

The rearranged segments are TRBV6-5 and TRBJ2-2, with TRBD2 matching 12 junction bases. The sample comprised peripheral blood. The receptor was isolated from a human donor in a cohort sampled during active COVID-19. The CDR3 protein: CATRLAGDHGELFF. The nucleotide sequence reads TGTGCCACCCGACTAGCGGGGGATCACGGGGAGCTGTTTTTT.